The next 15 T cell receptor beta chains were all read from a single sample in a study of cytomegalovirus exposure and HLA in healthy donors (dated by TCRdb to about 2017). The method behind the library was the immunoSEQ multiplex PCR assay. As stored in TCRdb, this immuneACCESS dataset retains in-frame rearrangements with V and J assigned. A fraction of the clones does not appear; measured against another copy, unresolved V genes explain less than half of the discrepancy, and the remainder lacks a known reason. Here the sample has over 200,000 clones; nearly 90% occur a single time. The ten largest clones represent roughly 0.4% of the sample. Sequences were obtained from PBMCs. These receptor sequences come from a woman between 18 and 30 years old in good health and CMV-seronegative.

The chain has TRBV5-4 and TRBJ2-2; weak D call: TRBD2 (5 bases). In germline, CDR1 is SGHNT, CDR2 YYREEE (reference sequence). This CDR3 comprises 14 residues. With 3 bases removed from V and 5 bases from J, the gap between germline ends came to 11 bases. This CDR3 is CASSSQEVTGELFF. The CDR3 coding sequence is TGTGCCAGCAGCTCGCAGGAGGTTACCGGGGAGCTGTTTTTT.

The V and J genes are TRBV6-5 and TRBJ2-1, with 9 bases that match TRBD2. Germline CDR1 MNHEY, CDR2 SVGAGI. The CDR3 is 15 amino acids. Germline trimming cut 5 bases from V and 7 bases from J; bases unmatched to any gene: 9. Here the CDR3 reads CASSHPRGGWNEQFF. The DNA of the CDR3 is TGTGCCAGCAGTCACCCGCGGGGGGGCTGGAATGAGCAGTTCTTC.

This clone has just one count. The rearrangement joins TRBV10-2 to TRBJ2-5; 8 nucleotides agree with TRBD1. The CDR3 is 15 amino acids. Trimming took 5 bases from V and 2 from J; bases not matched to a gene: 7. The germline V gene encodes CDR1 WSHSY and CDR2 SAAADI. Here the CDR3 DNA reads TGCGCCAGCAGTCAGGACAGGGACGTTCAAGAGACCCAGTACTTC. It encodes CASSQDRDVQETQYF.

The rearrangement links TRBV28 to TRBJ2-3; TRBD2 aligns across 11 bases. In germline, CDR1 is MDHEN, CDR2 SYDVKM. This CDR3 region has 16 residues. J lost 4 bases, V lost 3 bases, and 6 bases had no gene match. As DNA, the CDR3 is TGTGCCAGCAGTTTGCGTCTAGCGGGGGGTCCAGATACGCAGTATTTT. This encodes CASSLRLAGGPDTQYF. The whole variable domain, remainder taken from reference TRBV28 and TRBJ2-3, is DVKVTQSSRYLVKRTGEKVFLECVQDMDHENMFWYRQDPGLGLRLIYFSYDVKMKEKGDIPEGYSVSREKKERFSLILESASTNQTSMYLCASSLRLAGGPDTQYFGPGTRLTVL.

This clone has a single count. This chain uses TRBV9 with TRBJ2-2, with a weak D call TRBD1 (6 bases). From germline, CDR1 is SGDLS and CDR2 YYNGEE. Trimming removed 5 bases from V and 4 bases from J, with 15 bases in between. The CDR3 consists of 15 residues. The DNA of the CDR3 is TGTGCCAGCAGTATGGAAACAGGGATCACCGGGGAGCTGTTTTTT. This sequence encodes CASSMETGITGELFF.

V and J are TRBV6-5 and TRBJ2-7; TRBD1 might be the D (6 bases). The length of the CDR3 is 13 residues. Trimming stripped 6 bases from V and 4 bases from J, with 13 bases between. Germline CDR1 and CDR2: MNHEY and SVGAGI. Here the CDR3 reads CASRGAGEYEQYF. The CDR3 DNA reads TGTGCCAGCAGAGGAGCAGGGGAGTACGAGCAGTACTTC.

The chain's CDR3 is CASTRAGANVLTF. The CDR3 DNA is TGTGCCAGCACGAGGGCTGGGGCCAACGTCCTGACTTTC. V gene TRBV25-1 combines with J gene TRBJ2-6; tentatively, D is TRBD2 (5 bases). CDR3 length: 13 residues. Germline CDR1 reads MGHDK; CDR2 reads SYGVNS. V was trimmed by 7 bases and J by 2 bases, leaving 6 bases between them.

The chain carries TRBV7-7 and TRBJ2-3; the match to TRBD2 covers 12 bases. After removal of 5 bases from V and 5 bases from J, the junction contained 5 bases not matched to a gene. This CDR3 comprises 15 residues. Germline V gives CDR1 SSHAT, CDR2 FNYEAQ (reference sequence). CDR3 protein: CASSLKTSGGDTQYF. The CDR3 DNA sequence: TGTGCCAGCAGCCTGAAGACTAGCGGGGGAGATACGCAGTATTTT.

This clone showed up just once. This chain uses TRBV28 with TRBJ2-5, with 16 bases identical to TRBD2. The CDR3 sequence is 18 residues long. With V trimmed by 6 bases and J by 5 bases, 12 bases remained unmatched. Looked up from germline, CDR1 is MDHEN and CDR2 is SYDVKM. In DNA form, the CDR3 reads TGTGCCAGCAGGCAACCACCGGGACTAGCGGGGGGGGGTGAGACCCAGTACTTC. Translating it yields CASRQPPGLAGGGETQYF.

The rearrangement links TRBV7-6 to TRBJ1-5; 8 bases map to TRBD1. Per germline, CDR1 SGHVS and CDR2 FNYEAQ. The J segment lost 4 bases and the V segment lost 2 bases, leaving 10 bases of the junction unmatched. There are 17 residues in the CDR3. The CDR3: CASSLNRGQGLNQPQHF. The DNA for the CDR3 is TGTGCCAGCAGCTTAAACCGTGGACAGGGATTAAATCAGCCCCAGCATTTT.

This sequence joins TRBV14 and TRBJ2-1; a possible D gene is TRBD2 (7 bases). The V end was cut by 1 base, the J end by 2 bases, with 12 bases between. CDR1 and CDR2 from the germline V gene are SGHDN and FVKESK. This CDR3 comprises 16 residues. The CDR3 nucleotides are TGTGCCAGCAGCCAAGTAGTGGGGGGGCCCTACAATGAGCAGTTCTTC. Translation gives CASSQVVGGPYNEQFF. Complete variable domain (other parts from reference TRBV14 and TRBJ2-1): EAGVTQFPSHSVIEKGQTVTLRCDPISGHDNLYWYRRVMGKEIKFLLHFVKESKQDESGMPNNRFLAERTGGTYSTLKVQPAELEDSGVYFCASSQVVGGPYNEQFFGPGTRLTVL.

This clone turned up a few times. The V gene is TRBV7-3, the J gene TRBJ2-7, with D possibly being TRBD1 (5 bases). The V gene lost 2 bases and the J gene lost 13 bases, with 6 bases spanning the gap. Germline-derived CDR1 and CDR2 are SGHTA and FQGTGA. This CDR3 has 9 residues. CDR3 coding DNA: TGTGCCAGCAGCTTAGGGGCTTACTTC. Amino acid sequence: CASSLGAYF.

The V and J genes are TRBV7-6 and TRBJ1-2; 8 bases are a match to TRBD1. After removal of 1 base from V and 5 bases from J, the junction contained 9 bases not matched to a gene. The CDR3 contains 16 residues. CDR1 and CDR2 from the germline V gene are SGHVS and FNYEAQ. The CDR3 nucleotides are TGTGCCAGCAGCTTAGGGACAGGGATCAATCCGTATGGCTACACCTTC. Translated: CASSLGTGINPYGYTF.

V and J are TRBV7-9 and TRBJ1-6; D not resolved. The CDR3 extends over 14 amino acids. V was cut by 1 base and J by 7 bases, with 8 bases left in between. CDR1 is SEHNR, CDR2 FQNEAQ, per germline (reference sequence). CDR3 protein: CASSLGQSNSPLHF. CDR3 coding DNA: TGTGCCAGCAGCTTAGGACAAAGCAATTCACCCCTCCACTTT.

The V gene is TRBV5-4, the J gene TRBJ2-1; D remains ambiguous. The CDR3 extends over 13 amino acids. Between the trimmed V and J ends, which lost 5 bases and 0 bases, there was a span of 6 bases. CDR1 and CDR2 (germline): SGHNT, YYREEE (reference sequence). The CDR3 sequence: CASRASSYNEQFF. CDR3 nucleotides: TGTGCCAGCAGGGCTAGCTCCTACAATGAGCAGTTCTTC.